The rows below give T cell receptor beta chains drawn from one sample of a study of blood T cell repertoires in COVID-19. Clones were sequenced by immunoSEQ multiplex PCR, and TCRdb holds only the in-frame ones, with some missing. The top ten clones hold around 2.9% of a sample with fewer than 400,000 clones, around 87% of them seen once. What was sequenced was peripheral blood. These receptors were taken from a human donor in a cohort sampled during active COVID-19. Both conserved end residues are part of each CDR3. The D gene is left open where the match is weak. Size is omitted from some rows. Given values are once, few, many or a class for expanded clones.

>NA|NA|TRBJ2-1|TRBV20-1
CSASATTGDLYNEQFF
TGCAGTGCTAGTGCAACGACAGGTGACCTCTACAATGAGCAGTTCTTC
>NA|TRBD1|TRBJ1-2|TRBV14
CASSQWDREAGYTF
TGTGCCAGCAGCCAATGGGACAGGGAGGCCGGCTACACCTTC
>NA|NA|TRBJ2-7|TRBV25-1
CASSKQGPPDEQYF
TGTGCCAGCAGTAAGCAGGGGCCACCGGACGAGCAGTACTTC
>few|NA|TRBJ1-2|TRBV3-1/TRBV3-2
CASSPTAWLYGYTF
TGTGCCAGCAGCCCGACAGCCTGGCTCTATGGCTACACCTTC
>NA|TRBD2|TRBJ2-1|TRBV7-2
CASSITGGAQNEQFF
TGTGCCAGCAGCATCACCGGGGGGGCCCAGAATGAGCAGTTCTTC
>NA|NA|TRBJ1-2|TRBV11-2
CASRTTTGNYGYTF
TGTGCCAGCAGAACAACCACAGGGAACTATGGCTACACCTTC
>NA|NA|TRBJ2-5|TRBV15
CATSRSLPETQYF
TGTGCCACCAGCAGAAGCCTCCCAGAGACCCAGTACTTC
>NA|NA|TRBJ2-6|TRBV27
CASSLLRGGISGANVLTF
TGTGCCAGCAGTTTACTGAGGGGGGGAATTTCTGGGGCCAACGTCCTGACTTTC
>NA|NA|TRBJ1-3|TRBV5-1
CASSLVGAGNTIYF
TGCGCCAGCAGCTTGGTCGGGGCTGGAAACACCATATATTTT
>NA|NA|TRBJ2-2|TRBV2
CASKEAANTGELFF
TGTGCCAGCAAGGAGGCAGCGAACACCGGGGAGCTGTTTTTT
>NA|NA|TRBJ2-7|TRBV12-3/TRBV12-4
CASSPGARQYF
TGTGCCAGCAGTCCTGGGGCGCGGCAGTACTTC
>NA|TRBD2|TRBJ2-7|TRBV5-1
CASSHASGRAGGLNYEQYF
TGCGCCAGCAGCCACGCTAGCGGGAGGGCCGGAGGGTTAAACTACGAGCAGTACTTC
>NA|TRBD1|TRBJ2-1|TRBV3-1/TRBV3-2
CASSQSRGPSVEQFF
TGTGCCAGCAGCCAATCGAGGGGGCCATCGGTTGAGCAGTTCTTC
>NA|NA|TRBJ1-1|TRBV14
CASSQDWGAEAFF
TGTGCCAGCAGCCAAGATTGGGGGGCTGAAGCTTTCTTT
>NA|TRBD2|TRBJ2-3|TRBV5-1
CASSLELSGGATDTQYF
TGCGCCAGCAGCTTGGAACTGAGCGGGGGGGCGACAGATACGCAGTATTTT
>NA|TRBD1|TRBJ1-2|TRBV7-9
CASNAQGIYGYTF
TGTGCCAGCAACGCACAGGGGATCTATGGCTACACCTTC
>NA|NA|TRBJ2-5|TRBV11-2
CASSLQIGRETQYF
TGTGCCAGCAGCTTACAAATTGGCCGAGAGACCCAGTACTTC
>NA|NA|TRBJ2-1|TRBV30
CAWSIRGTLYNEQFF
TGTGCCTGGAGTATCAGGGGAACCCTCTACAATGAGCAGTTCTTC
>NA|NA|TRBJ1-2|TRBV29-1
CSAWARYGYTF
TGCAGCGCCTGGGCCCGCTATGGCTACACCTTC
>NA|TRBD1|TRBJ1-2|TRBV29-1
CSVERTGFGYTF
TGCAGCGTTGAGAGGACAGGGTTCGGCTACACCTTC
>NA|NA|TRBJ1-2|TRBV11-1
CASSPRVGAGYGYTF
TGTGCCAGCAGCCCCCGAGTGGGGGCAGGCTATGGCTACACCTTC
>NA|NA|TRBJ2-2|TRBV7-7
CASSLARGGELFF
TGTGCCAGCAGCTTAGCGCGGGGCGGGGAGCTGTTTTTT
>NA|TRBD2|TRBJ2-5|TRBV3-1/TRBV3-2
CASSLRGVGETQYF
TGTGCCAGCAGTCTCCGGGGGGTGGGAGAGACCCAGTACTTC
>NA|TRBD1|TRBJ2-7|TRBV3-1/TRBV3-2
CASSQPGQNDEQYF
TGTGCCAGCAGCCAACCGGGACAGAACGACGAGCAGTACTTC
>NA|TRBD1|TRBJ1-4|TRBV25-1
CASSPPPGTGKEKLFF
TGTGCCAGCAGTCCTCCCCCCGGGACAGGGAAGGAAAAACTGTTTTTT
>NA|NA|TRBJ2-1|TRBV14
CASSHNRREQFF
TGTGCCAGCAGCCATAACCGGAGAGAGCAGTTCTTC
>NA|TRBD2|TRBJ2-1|TRBV9
CASSVEGSGRARDNEQFF
TGTGCCAGCAGCGTAGAGGGTAGCGGGAGGGCCAGGGACAATGAGCAGTTCTTC
>NA|TRBD1|TRBJ2-1|TRBV9
CASSVGDRELDEQFF
TGTGCCAGCAGCGTAGGGGACAGGGAGCTCGATGAGCAGTTCTTC
>NA|TRBD1|TRBJ2-5|TRBV5-8
CASTIDRGRETQYF
TGTGCCAGCACCATCGACAGGGGCCGAGAGACCCAGTACTTC
>once|TRBD2|TRBJ2-1|TRBV7-2
CASSPIGGTSGGASREQFF
TGTGCCAGCAGCCCCATTGGAGGGACTAGCGGGGGGGCGTCACGGGAGCAGTTCTTC
>NA|TRBD2|TRBJ2-1|TRBV4-2
CASSPSGGDNEQFF
TGTGCCAGCAGCCCTAGCGGGGGGGACAATGAGCAGTTCTTC
>NA|TRBD1|TRBJ2-1|TRBV7-8
CASSLRFFAATGAPNEQFF
TGTGCCAGCAGCTTAAGGTTCTTCGCCGCGACAGGGGCCCCCAATGAGCAGTTCTTC
>NA|NA|TRBJ2-3|TRBV7-8
CASKGRDTDTQYF
TGTGCCAGCAAGGGGCGGGACACAGATACGCAGTATTTT
>NA|TRBD1|TRBJ2-7|TRBV6-5
CASRLTGSSYEQYF
TGTGCCAGCAGGTTGACAGGGAGCTCCTACGAGCAGTACTTC
>once|TRBD1|TRBJ1-2|TRBV18
CASSQTSLGQGTNYGYTF
TGTGCCAGCTCACAAACTTCTCTCGGACAGGGAACTAACTATGGCTACACCTTC
>many|NA|TRBJ1-5|TRBV30
CAWKSEGESQPQHF
TGTGCCTGGAAAAGCGAAGGGGAAAGTCAGCCCCAGCATTTT
>NA|NA|TRBJ2-2|TRBV2
CASLSPRGELFF
TGTGCCAGCCTTTCTCCTCGGGGGGAGCTGTTTTTT
>NA|TRBD1|TRBJ2-7|TRBV18
CASSFRDRGHEQYF
TGTGCCAGCTCATTCCGGGACAGGGGGCACGAGCAGTACTTC
>NA|NA|TRBJ2-5|TRBV20-1
CSASGIMGLTQYF
TGCAGTGCTAGTGGGATTATGGGGCTTACCCAGTACTTC
>few|NA|TRBJ2-7|TRBV7-9
CASSLVRPGGAYEQYF
TGTGCCAGCAGCTTAGTACGCCCGGGGGGCGCCTACGAGCAGTACTTC
>NA|NA|TRBJ2-3|TRBV19
CASSMGQGSDTQYF
TGTGCCAGTAGTATGGGGCAGGGTTCAGATACGCAGTATTTT
>NA|NA|TRBJ2-5|TRBV3-1/TRBV3-2
CASTEWDLPQETQYF
TGTGCCAGCACTGAATGGGACTTACCACAAGAGACCCAGTACTTC
>NA|NA|TRBJ1-5|TRBV5-4
CASSVAGNQQPQHF
TGTGCCAGCAGCGTTGCCGGGAATCAACAGCCCCAGCATTTT
>once|NA|TRBJ1-1|TRBV30
CAWSVKPGQVTAEAFF
TGTGCCTGGAGTGTAAAACCGGGACAAGTTACCGCTGAAGCTTTCTTT
>NA|TRBD2|TRBJ2-2|TRBV7-8
CASSPTRTSGRTGELFF
TGTGCCAGCAGCCCCACTCGGACTAGCGGGAGAACCGGGGAGCTGTTTTTT
>NA|NA|TRBJ2-3|TRBV4-1
CASSQDPNQRGGTDTQYF
TGCGCCAGCAGCCAAGATCCCAACCAAAGGGGCGGCACAGATACGCAGTATTTT
>NA|NA|TRBJ1-5|TRBV4-1
CASSPGQNNQPQHF
TGCGCCAGCAGCCCAGGGCAGAACAATCAGCCCCAGCATTTT
>NA|NA|TRBJ1-5|TRBV10-3
CAITRGENQPQHF
TGTGCCATCACGCGGGGGGAGAATCAGCCCCAGCATTTT
>NA|NA|TRBJ1-1|TRBV7-3
CASSLGGAGVDTEAFF
TGTGCCAGCAGCTTAGGTGGGGCAGGAGTTGACACTGAAGCTTTCTTT
>NA|NA|TRBJ1-2|TRBV3-1/TRBV3-2
CASSPVFRGGYTF
TGTGCCAGCAGCCCTGTGTTCCGCGGCGGCTACACCTTC